Below, 3 T cell receptor beta chains from the same sample are listed, as sequenced in a study of cytomegalovirus exposure and HLA in healthy donors. Primers: 60 Vbeta forward and 13 Jbeta reverse. The assay was immunoSEQ multiplex PCR, and TCRdb's table has in-frame clones only and misses some. The sample lists around 130,000 clones, roughly 79% occurring once. Sequenced sample: PBMCs. The origin of the receptors is a woman in her thirties or forties in good health and CMV-seronegative.

This CDR3 reads CASSYAENTEAFF. The CDR3 DNA follows: TGTGCCAGCAGTTACGCGGAAAACACTGAAGCTTTCTTT. This chain connects TRBV6-6 to TRBJ1-1; D unclear. The CDR3 length is 13 residues. V dropped 2 bases and J dropped 2 bases, with 6 bases sitting between them. Germline V gives CDR1 MNHNY, CDR2 SVGAGI (reference sequence).

The CDR3 spells CASSAWRSATNSPLHF. CDR3 nucleotides: TGTGCCAGCAGTGCATGGCGGAGCGCTACTAATTCACCCCTCCACTTT. This sequence joins TRBV2 and TRBJ1-6; D gene ambiguous. V gave up 4 bases and J gave up 6 bases, with 16 bases separating them. The germline V gene encodes CDR1 SNHLY and CDR2 FYNNEI. CDR3 length: 16 amino acids.

A note on this clone: The junction departs from the called germline gene at one end, perhaps through a read error. The chain has TRBV5-1 and TRBJ2-7; 8 bases are a match to TRBD1. The length of the CDR3 is 15 residues. Germline lookup yields CDR1 SGHRS and CDR2 YFSETQ. The CDR3 spells CASSVQGAGLYGQYF. DNA for the CDR3: TGCGCCAGCAGCGTTCAGGGGGCGGGCTTATACGGGCAGTACTTC.